This is a list of T cell receptor beta chains from one sample in a study of Ad26.COV2.S vaccination and SARS-CoV-2 variants. The data were produced by immunoSEQ multiplex PCR, yet TCRdb's version contains in-frame clones alone and is incomplete. In the table there are nearly 400,000 clones, around nine tenths of which are singletons. The source was peripheral blood, collected in a trial of Ad26.COV2.S vaccine versus placebo. These receptors all stem from a person between 18 and 60 years old who received the Ad26.COV2.S COVID-19 vaccine or a placebo. Each CDR3 is given with its conserved first and last residue. Each record gives: D gene, clone size, V gene, J gene, CDR3 protein, CDR3 DNA. D genes are given only for firm matches. Some rows mark clone size as missing; the rest say once, few, many or name a class of expanded clone.

.,.,TRBV11-3,TRBJ2-1,CASSHRETGYNEQFF,TGTGCCAGCAGCCATCGGGAGACGGGATACAATGAGCAGTTCTTC
.,.,TRBV5-1,TRBJ1-1,CASSLQNPNRRTEAFF,TGCGCCAGCAGCCTTCAAAATCCAAACAGGAGGACTGAAGCTTTCTTT
TRBD2,.,TRBV12-3/TRBV12-4,TRBJ2-1,CASSLSSGNVQFF,TGTGCCAGCAGTCTTAGTAGCGGGAATGTGCAGTTCTTC
TRBD1,.,TRBV18,TRBJ1-1,CASSPQTGQSCF,TGTGCCAGCTCACCACAGACAGGGCAAAGTTGCTTT
.,once,TRBV30,TRBJ1-4,CAWNPGGIRGEKLFF,TGTGCCTGGAACCCGGGTGGAATAAGGGGTGAAAAACTGTTTTTT
TRBD1,.,TRBV28,TRBJ1-3,CASRGPGGTGRGNTIYF,TGTGCCAGCAGGGGTCCCGGGGGGACAGGCAGGGGAAACACCATATATTTT
.,.,TRBV9,TRBJ1-2,CASSIGNGYTF,TGTGCCAGCAGCATCGGGAATGGCTACACCTTC
TRBD2,.,TRBV7-2,TRBJ2-3,CASSPLAGYTDTQYF,TGTGCCAGCAGCCCCTTAGCGGGGTACACAGATACGCAGTATTTT
TRBD2,once,TRBV9,TRBJ2-1,CASSVGGGGSYNEQFF,TGTGCCAGCAGCGTAGGTGGCGGGGGCTCCTACAATGAGCAGTTCTTC
TRBD2,.,TRBV6-2/TRBV6-3,TRBJ2-7,CASSYPLRLAGHSTSYEQYF,TGTGCCAGCAGTTACCCCCTCCGGCTAGCGGGTCATAGCACCTCCTACGAGCAGTACTTC
TRBD2,.,TRBV6-2/TRBV6-3,TRBJ2-3,CASSRDYADTQYF,TGTGCCAGCAGCCGGGACTACGCAGATACGCAGTATTTT
TRBD1,.,TRBV28,TRBJ1-2,CASSLYTGDYGYTF,TGTGCCAGCAGTTTATATACAGGGGACTATGGCTACACCTTC
TRBD2,.,TRBV19,TRBJ2-1,CASSTPGTSGSFYNEQFF,TGTGCCAGTAGTACGCCCGGGACTAGCGGGAGCTTCTACAATGAGCAGTTCTTC
.,.,TRBV3-1/TRBV3-2,TRBJ2-7,CASTDGPYEQYF,TGTGCCAGCACCGACGGTCCCTACGAGCAGTACTTC
TRBD2,.,TRBV11-3,TRBJ2-7,CASSLALWREGSYEQYF,TGTGCCAGCAGCTTAGCCTTATGGCGGGAGGGGTCCTACGAGCAGTACTTC
.,.,TRBV4-1,TRBJ2-5,CASSQNPEGWETQYF,TGCGCCAGCAGCCAAAATCCCGAAGGGTGGGAGACCCAGTACTTC
.,.,TRBV4-1,TRBJ1-5,CASKPAIYSNQPQHF,TGCGCCAGCAAGCCAGCGATCTATAGCAATCAGCCCCAGCATTTT
.,.,TRBV27,TRBJ2-1,CASSLGRVRDEQFF,TGTGCCAGCAGTTTAGGCAGGGTAAGAGATGAGCAGTTCTTC
.,.,TRBV2,TRBJ2-7,CASSPTRHSAYEQYF,TGTGCCAGCAGTCCTACCCGACATAGCGCCTACGAGCAGTACTTC
.,.,TRBV2,TRBJ2-7,CASRYSYEQYF,TGTGCCAGCAGATATTCCTACGAGCAGTACTTC
.,.,TRBV6-1,TRBJ2-7,CASSEARFRGGLEQYF,TGTGCCAGCAGTGAAGCAAGATTCAGAGGGGGGCTCGAGCAGTACTTC
.,.,TRBV24-1,TRBJ1-2,CATGGTLGGYTF,TGTGCCACCGGGGGGACACTCGGTGGCTACACCTTC
TRBD2,.,TRBV6-2/TRBV6-3,TRBJ2-7,CASSYPASGRVGYEQYF,TGTGCCAGCAGTTACCCCGCTAGCGGGAGGGTTGGCTACGAGCAGTACTTC
.,.,TRBV24-1,TRBJ2-7,CATSDRRGYEQYF,TGTGCCACCAGTGACCGGCGGGGATACGAGCAGTACTTC
.,.,TRBV5-6,TRBJ1-1,CASSSGPGDTEAFF,TGTGCCAGCAGCTCGGGACCGGGGGACACTGAAGCTTTCTTT
.,.,TRBV28,TRBJ1-2,CASTPRGGGPILYGYTF,TGTGCCAGCACTCCTAGAGGTGGGGGACCAATCCTCTATGGCTACACCTTC